Below are 30 T cell receptor beta chains sequenced from a single sample in a study of CD8+ T cells in alopecia areata. Reverse transcribed after extraction, RNA yielded cDNA as the sequencing template. The data were produced by immunoSEQ multiplex PCR, yet TCRdb's version contains in-frame clones alone and is incomplete. The sample holds roughly 250,000 clones; less than 80% are singletons and the top ten take 1.2%. Specimen: CD4+ T cells sorted from blood, collected at week 0. These receptors all come from a human donor with alopecia areata.

This chain links TRBV30 with TRBJ1-3; unclear D gene. Germline V gene lookup returns CDR1 GTSNPN and CDR2 SVGIG (reference sequence). The ends were cut back, 0 bases at V and 2 bases at J, with 8 bases in the middle. The CDR3 spans 14 residues. CDR3 sequence reads: CAWSVTQAGNTIYF. The CDR3 DNA follows: TGTGCCTGGAGTGTAACGCAGGCTGGAAACACCATATATTTT.

The chain joins TRBV7-8 to TRBJ2-3; D unclear. Germline CDR1 SGHVS, CDR2 FQNEAQ. The length of the CDR3 is 14 residues. V was cut by 1 base and J by 0 bases, with 5 bases left in between. CDR3 region: CASSLGSSTDTQYF. CDR3 sequence (DNA): TGTGCCAGCAGCTTAGGATCTAGCACAGATACGCAGTATTTT.

This chain links TRBV30 with TRBJ2-2; D may match TRBD1 or TRBD2 (5 bases each). Per germline, CDR1 GTSNPN and CDR2 SVGIG (reference sequence). The CDR3 sequence is 17 residues long. V was pared by 2 bases and J by 5 bases, with 21 bases between. CDR3 bases: TGTGCCTGGAGTTTCGGGACCGCCTATTTTGAAACCGGGGAGCTGTTTTTT. Translated, it gives CAWSFGTAYFETGELFF.

The rearrangement uses TRBV2 and TRBJ1-3, with unresolved D. V was shortened by 8 bases and J by 0 bases, with 8 bases between the two germline ends. The CDR3 spans 13 residues. Germline V gives CDR1 SNHLY, CDR2 FYNNEI. CDR3 residues: CASSRNSGNTIYF. The DNA of the CDR3 is TGTGCCAGCTCTAGAAACTCTGGAAACACCATATATTTT.

V gene TRBV30 combines with J gene TRBJ2-4; 9 nucleotides agree with TRBD1. Unmatched junction bases numbered 4, after V lost 0 bases and J lost 4 bases. The CDR3 is 15 residues long. CDR1 and CDR2 from the germline V gene are GTSNPN and SVGIG (reference sequence). This CDR3 is CAWSVLGTGKNIQYF. The CDR3 coding sequence is TGTGCCTGGAGTGTACTGGGGACAGGGAAAAACATTCAGTACTTC.

The rearrangement joins TRBV27 to TRBJ2-5; no clear D. Between the trimmed V and J ends, which lost 3 bases and 3 bases, there was a span of 8 bases. The CDR3 is 13 amino acids. The germline gives CDR1 MNHEY, CDR2 SMNVEV (reference sequence). The DNA for the CDR3 is TGTGCCAGCAGTTTGCAGATAGAAGAGACCCAGTACTTC. Translated, it gives CASSLQIEETQYF.

The chain employs TRBV9 and TRBJ2-7; D ambiguous. This CDR3 spans 15 amino acids. The V gene lost 6 bases and the J gene lost 4 bases, with 20 bases spanning the gap. CDR1 and CDR2 from the germline V gene are SGDLS and YYNGEE. In nucleotides, the CDR3 is TGTGCCAGCATCAAAGAGGCAGGCCGAGTGTACGAGCAGTACTTC. This codes for CASIKEAGRVYEQYF. The variable domain in full, completed from reference TRBV9 and TRBJ2-7, reads DSGVTQTPKHLITATGQRVTLRCSPRSGDLSVYWYQQSLDQGLQFLIQYYNGEERAKGNILERFSAQQFPDLHSELNLSSLELGDSALYFCASIKEAGRVYEQYFGPGTRLTVT.

The chain combines TRBV15 with TRBJ2-1, with a weak D call TRBD1 (7 bases). Germline V gene data show CDR1 as LNHNV and CDR2 as YYDKDF (reference sequence). Between the trimmed V and J ends, which lost 3 bases and 8 bases, there was a span of 20 bases. The CDR3 length is 16 residues. CDR3 amino acids: CATSSRERGRQDEQFF. CDR3 bases: TGTGCCACCAGCAGCCGGGAGAGGGGGCGCCAGGATGAGCAGTTCTTC.

V gene TRBV7-3 combines with J gene TRBJ2-1; D remains unclear. Germline V gene lookup returns CDR1 SGHTA and CDR2 FQGTGA. V lost 3 bases and J lost 2, with 8 bases in between. The CDR3 is 14 amino acids. CDR3 sequence reads: CASSLFGTYNEQFF. The CDR3 DNA reads as TGTGCCAGCAGCTTGTTTGGAACCTACAATGAGCAGTTCTTC.

This chain connects TRBV5-6 to TRBJ2-6; D gene uncertain. The germline V gene encodes CDR1 SGHDT and CDR2 YYEEEE. The V gene lost 5 bases and the J gene lost 0 bases, with 6 bases spanning the gap. The CDR3 is 14 residues long. CDR3 coding DNA: TGTGCCAGCAGGCAGGCCTCTGGGGCCAACGTCCTGACTTTC. Its translation: CASRQASGANVLTF.

This clone was observed many times. The chain is built from TRBV6-6 and TRBJ2-7; no definite D call. The CDR3 has 15 residues. CDR1 and CDR2 (germline): MNHNY, SVGAGI (reference sequence). V was clipped by 4 bases and J by 1 base, with 14 bases between them. The CDR3 DNA is TGTGCCAGCAGTTCGCCGACACTTCGGTCCTACGAGCAGTACTTC. Amino acids: CASSSPTLRSYEQYF.

This clone has a handful of counts. V is TRBV4-3 and J is TRBJ2-7; D unresolved. Germline loops: CDR1 LGHNA, CDR2 YSLEER. V was clipped by 1 base and J by 4 bases, with 8 bases between them. The CDR3 totals 13 residues. The CDR3 nucleotides read TGCGCCAGCAGCCAAGTAGGCAGGTACGAGCAGTACTTC. It is translated as CASSQVGRYEQYF.

Note on this clone: The same CDR3 also results from other DNA sequences found in this sample. The chain couples TRBV29-1 to TRBJ2-2; D call uncertain. CDR3 length: 13 residues. Trimming removed 4 bases at V and 0 bases at J, with 6 bases between. Germline V lookup: CDR1 SQVTM, CDR2 ANQGSEA. CDR3 sequence reads: CSVGQANTGELFF. The CDR3 DNA reads TGCAGCGTTGGACAAGCGAACACCGGGGAGCTGTTTTTT.

V is TRBV29-1 and J is TRBJ1-1, with TRBD1 as a possible D gene (5 bases). The CDR3 length is 14 residues. CDR1 and CDR2 from the germline V gene are SQVTM and ANQGSEA. Trimming pared 4 bases from V and 6 bases from J, leaving 18 bases between. The CDR3 loop reads CSVAVGVIGPEAFF. For the CDR3, the DNA is TGCAGCGTTGCTGTGGGGGTTATAGGCCCTGAAGCTTTCTTT. Full variable domain (missing parts from reference TRBV29-1 and TRBJ1-1): SAVISQKPSRDICQRGTSLTIQCQVDSQVTMMFWYRQQPGQSLTLIATANQGSEATYESGFVIDKFPISRPNLTFSTLTVSNMSPEDSSIYLCSVAVGVIGPEAFFGQGTRLTVV.

The CDR3 DNA sequence: TGTGCCAGCAGTGGATTGGGGGCTAAACAGCCCCAGCATTTT. Translated, it gives CASSGLGAKQPQHF. V and J are TRBV2 and TRBJ1-5; weak D call: TRBD1 (6 bases). This CDR3 has 14 amino acids. Looked up from germline, CDR1 is SNHLY and CDR2 is FYNNEI. The V end was cut by 4 bases, the J end by 7 bases, with 14 bases between.

The genes are TRBV5-6 and TRBJ2-7; D is unclear. V gave up 1 base and J gave up 1 base, with 3 bases separating them. Germline CDR1 is SGHDT and CDR2 is YYEEEE. The CDR3 sequence is 12 residues long. CDR3 coding DNA: TGTGCCAGCAGCTTGAAATCCTACGAGCAGTACTTC. This sequence encodes CASSLKSYEQYF.

V is TRBV25-1 and J is TRBJ1-4, with unresolved D. CDR1 MGHDK and CDR2 SYGVNS come from the germline V gene. This CDR3 has 12 amino acids. Deletions cut 6 bases from V and 4 bases from J, with 6 bases between. The DNA for the CDR3 is TGTGCCAGCAGGTCTGGTAATGAAAAACTGTTTTTT. It is translated as CASRSGNEKLFF. The full variable domain, rest sourced from reference TRBV25-1 and TRBJ1-4, is EADIYQTPRYLVIGTGKKITLECSQTMGHDKMYWYQQDPGMELHLIHYSYGVNSTEKGDLSSESTVSRIRTEHFPLTLESARPSHTSQYLCASRSGNEKLFFGSGTQLSVL.

The chain employs TRBV15 and TRBJ2-2; 9 bases fit TRBD2. With V trimmed by 5 bases and J by 9 bases, 10 bases remained unmatched. The germline V gene has CDR1 LNHNV and CDR2 YYDKDF (reference sequence). The CDR3 is 15 residues long. CDR3 sequence: CATSVPAGGNRELFF. CDR3 nucleotide sequence: TGTGCCACCAGCGTGCCAGCGGGGGGAAACCGGGAGCTGTTTTTT.

The genes are TRBV6-6 and TRBJ2-1; TRBD2 agrees at 9 bases. This CDR3 has 16 amino acids. V dropped 6 bases and J dropped 0; count of bases not matched to a gene: 6. The germline gives CDR1 MNHNY, CDR2 SVGAGI (reference sequence). The CDR3 protein is CASSTIAGDSYNEQFF. The DNA for the CDR3 is TGTGCCAGCAGCACTATAGCGGGGGACTCCTACAATGAGCAGTTCTTC.

The chain carries TRBV4-3 and TRBJ2-6; 7 bases map to TRBD1. The V gene's germline CDR1 is LGHNA and CDR2 YSLEER. This CDR3 has 19 amino acids. Trimming cost V 3 bases and J 2 bases; bases outside gene matches: 13. CDR3 sequence: CASSQATGFTMAGANVLTF. The CDR3 DNA reads TGCGCCAGCAGCCAGGCGACAGGGTTCACAATGGCTGGGGCCAACGTCCTGACTTTC.

The chain uses TRBV30 and TRBJ2-7; no clear D. V dropped 0 bases and J dropped 3 bases, with 9 bases sitting between them. CDR1 and CDR2 from the germline V gene are GTSNPN and SVGIG (reference sequence). CDR3 length equals 13 residues. CDR3 DNA: TGTGCCTGGAGTGTGCACCGGAGCTACGAGCAGTACTTC. It encodes CAWSVHRSYEQYF. Full variable domain (rest looked up from reference TRBV30 and TRBJ2-7): SQTIHQWPATLVQPVGSPLSLECTVEGTSNPNLYWYRQAAGRGLQLLFYSVGIGQISSEVPQNLSASRPQDRQFILSSKKLLLSDSGFYLCAWSVHRSYEQYFGPGTRLTVT.

CDR3: CASPRGDRATDTQYF. The CDR3 DNA reads TGTGCCAGCCCGCGAGGGGACAGGGCCACAGATACGCAGTATTTT. The gene calls are TRBV2 and TRBJ2-3; 9 nucleotides match TRBD1. The CDR3 runs to 15 residues. With V trimmed by 8 bases and J by 2 bases, 8 bases remained unmatched. Germline V gene sequence: CDR1 SNHLY, CDR2 FYNNEI.

The chain links TRBV29-1 to TRBJ2-7, with 7 bases aligning to TRBD2. This CDR3 has 11 amino acids. V shed 8 bases, J shed 5 bases, and the junction held 6 bases outside the gene matches. Germline lookup yields CDR1 SQVTM and CDR2 ANQGSEA. The chain's CDR3 is CSFAREDEQYF. The CDR3, as DNA: TGCAGCTTTGCCCGGGAGGACGAGCAGTACTTC.

This chain links TRBV7-9 with TRBJ2-2; no clear D gene. The V gene lost 1 base and the J gene lost 3 bases, with 6 bases spanning the gap. Germline CDR1 is SEHNR and CDR2 is FQNEAQ (reference sequence). There are 14 residues in the CDR3. The CDR3: CASSLEAHTGELFF. DNA for the CDR3: TGTGCCAGCAGCTTAGAGGCGCACACCGGGGAGCTGTTTTTT.

This clone was seen just once. J is TRBJ2-7 and V is TRBV30; D is possibly TRBD1 or TRBD2 (5 bases each). Germline lookup yields CDR1 GTSNPN and CDR2 SVGIG (reference sequence). The V end lost 3 bases, the J end lost 7 bases, and 13 bases lay between the germline ends. This CDR3 has 12 residues. The CDR3 here is CAWSRDGWEQYF. The CDR3 bases are TGTGCCTGGAGCCGGGACGGCTGGGAGCAGTACTTC.

The J gene is TRBJ2-7, the V gene TRBV5-1; the D is unclear. V was shortened by 5 bases and J by 1 base, with 10 bases between the two germline ends. The germline CDR1 and CDR2 sequences are SGHRS and YFSETQ. The CDR3 has 13 residues. The CDR3 DNA sequence: TGCGCCAGCAGTCGCGGATTATCCTACGAGCAGTACTTC. Its protein product is CASSRGLSYEQYF.

The genes are TRBV4-3 and TRBJ1-1; 7 bases are shared with TRBD1. CDR1 is LGHNA, CDR2 YSLEER, per germline. Trimming took 0 bases from V and 1 from J; bases not matched to a gene: 2. CDR3 length equals 15 residues. Here the CDR3 reads CASSQDPGGNTEAFF. In DNA, the CDR3 is TGCGCCAGCAGCCAAGATCCAGGGGGGAACACTGAAGCTTTCTTT.

On this clone: The sample carries other DNA sequences with the same CDR3. This rearrangement joins TRBV29-1 to TRBJ2-5; D uncertain. The CDR3 consists of 13 residues. Germline V gene sequence: CDR1 SQVTM, CDR2 ANQGSEA. The V and J ends lost 3 bases and 4 bases respectively, with 12 bases between them. The CDR3 spells CSVELGRGETQYF. Written as DNA, the CDR3 is TGCAGCGTTGAGCTGGGAAGAGGAGAGACCCAGTACTTC.

The rearrangement uses TRBV4-3 and TRBJ2-4; D is unresolved. The CDR3 length is 12 residues. V lost 3 bases to trimming and J lost 7 bases, with 7 bases between them. In germline, CDR1 is LGHNA, CDR2 YSLEER. The CDR3 reads CASSQDGNIQYF. The CDR3 DNA follows: TGCGCCAGCAGCCAGGATGGGAACATTCAGTACTTC.

This chain connects TRBV29-1 to TRBJ2-7, with 8 positions matching TRBD1. The J segment lost 5 bases and the V segment lost 1 base, leaving 4 bases of the junction unmatched. The CDR3 covers 13 residues. CDR1 is SQVTM and CDR2 is ANQGSEA in the germline V gene. CDR3 protein: CSVEGTGFNEQYF. The CDR3 bases are TGCAGCGTTGAAGGGACAGGGTTCAACGAGCAGTACTTC.